A selection of T cell receptor beta chains follows, all from one sample in a study of T cell responses to AZD1222 COVID-19 vaccine. Measured with immunoSEQ multiplex PCR; TCRdb has only the in-frame clones, and not every one. The sample records roughly 150,000 clones, 90% being singletons. The specimen comprised peripheral blood, sampled 28 days after the second AZD1222 dose. Receptor source: an adult who received the AZD1222 COVID-19 vaccine. Both conserved end residues are part of each CDR3. The D gene is left open where the match is weak. A row's size may be missing; if present it is once, few, many or a size class.

abundance	j_gene	v_gene	d_gene	CDR3nt	CDR3aa
NA	TRBJ2-1	TRBV5-4	NA	TGTGCCAGCAGCTTGACGCCCCGGGACACCGCCTACAATGAGCAGTTCTTC	CASSLTPRDTAYNEQFF
once	TRBJ2-5	TRBV5-1	TRBD2	TGCGCCAGCAGCTTGGAATACGTGGGAGCGGGATGGGAGACCCAGTACTTC	CASSLEYVGAGWETQYF
NA	TRBJ1-5	TRBV12-3/TRBV12-4	NA	TGTGCCAGCAGTTTAGGGGAACAGCCCCAGCATTTT	CASSLGEQPQHF
NA	TRBJ2-2	TRBV5-5	NA	TGTGCCAGCAGCCGATCCTTCGGGGGGAACACCGGGGAGCTGTTTTTT	CASSRSFGGNTGELFF
NA	TRBJ1-3	TRBV19	TRBD1	TGTGCCAGTAGCACAGGGGGCTATGGAAACACCATATATTTT	CASSTGGYGNTIYF
NA	TRBJ1-6	TRBV28	TRBD1	TGTGCCAGCAGGAGACAGGGTTTGAGCTCCTATAATTCACCCCTCCACTTT	CASRRQGLSSYNSPLHF
NA	TRBJ2-7	TRBV30	TRBD1	TGTGCCTGGGACTCCGGGACAGGGCGGTACGAGCAGTACTTC	CAWDSGTGRYEQYF
NA	TRBJ2-7	TRBV30	NA	TGTGCCTGGAGTCCGAACCCTGGACAGAGGGGTTCCTACGAGCAGTACTTC	CAWSPNPGQRGSYEQYF
NA	TRBJ1-1	TRBV6-2/TRBV6-3	NA	TGTGCCAGCAGTTCGCATCATCAGGGGCTCGCGAAAGCTTTCTTT	CASSSHHQGLAKAFF
NA	TRBJ1-1	TRBV5-4	NA	TGTGCCAGCAGCTTCGGGGAACGCACTGAAGCTTTCTTT	CASSFGERTEAFF
NA	TRBJ2-7	TRBV5-6	NA	TGTGCCAGCAGCCCGGACACCGCTGGGGGCGAGCAGTACTTC	CASSPDTAGGEQYF
NA	TRBJ1-4	TRBV12-5	TRBD1	TGTGCTAGTGGTTCGGACTTTGAGGGGGCGGTTGGGGAAAAACTGTTTTTT	CASGSDFEGAVGEKLFF
NA	TRBJ2-1	TRBV2	TRBD2	TGTGCCAGCTCTACTAGCGGGGGGGTCGGTGAGCAGTTCTTC	CASSTSGGVGEQFF
NA	TRBJ2-4	TRBV18	NA	TGTGCCAGCTCACCACCGCGGGAAGGTAACATTCAGTACTTC	CASSPPREGNIQYF
NA	TRBJ2-7	TRBV4-1	NA	TGCGCCAGCAGCCAACCCGGACAGCATGGGCTTTGGCAGTACTTC	CASSQPGQHGLWQYF
NA	TRBJ1-2	TRBV9	NA	TGTGCCAGCAGGCGAGGGGTGGTAGGTGGCTACACCTTC	CASRRGVVGGYTF
NA	TRBJ2-1	TRBV15	NA	TGTGCCACCAGCAGCGGGGGAGGGGGGTACAATGAGCAGTTCTTC	CATSSGGGGYNEQFF
NA	TRBJ2-5	TRBV7-9	NA	TGTGCCAGCAGCCTCGGGACTCGGGAGACCCAGTACTTC	CASSLGTRETQYF
NA	TRBJ1-2	TRBV6-5	NA	TGTGCCAGCAGTTACCAGGGGTTGCAAGGCTACACCTTC	CASSYQGLQGYTF
once	TRBJ2-6	TRBV2	TRBD1	TGTGCCAGCAAAGGGACAGGGTTTCTTGGGGCCAACGTCCTGACTTTC	CASKGTGFLGANVLTF
NA	TRBJ2-2	TRBV9	TRBD1	TGTGCCAGCAGCGTTAGACAGGGAACCGGGGAGCTGTTTTTT	CASSVRQGTGELFF
NA	TRBJ1-3	TRBV7-2	NA	TGTGCCAGCAGCGCCAGTGGAAACACCATATATTTT	CASSASGNTIYF
NA	TRBJ1-5	TRBV28	NA	TGTGCCACCCAGTTCAGGGGAAATCAGCCCCAGCATTTT	CATQFRGNQPQHF
NA	TRBJ1-1	TRBV29-1	NA	TGCAGCGTTGAGCGGGAGACTGAAGCTTTCTTT	CSVERETEAFF
NA	TRBJ1-4	TRBV23-1	NA	TGCGCCAGCAGTCAATCGAAGGAGGGGTTGAGTACCCTAAATGGTGAAAAACTGTTTTTT	CASSQSKEGLSTLNGEKLFF
once	TRBJ2-7	TRBV30	TRBD1	TGTGCCTGGAGTCCCATAACAGGGGGCTCCTACGAGCAGTACTTC	CAWSPITGGSYEQYF
NA	TRBJ2-7	TRBV11-1	NA	TGTGCCAGCAGCTTTGCCTACGAGCAGTACTTC	CASSFAYEQYF
NA	TRBJ2-1	TRBV6-1	NA	TGTGCCAGCAGTGAATATTTTTCCGGGCAGGGGATTTATGAGCAGTTCTTC	CASSEYFSGQGIYEQFF
NA	TRBJ2-7	TRBV15	NA	TGTGCCACCAGCAGAGATCAGGGAGCGCCCTACGAGCAGTACTTC	CATSRDQGAPYEQYF
NA	TRBJ2-7	TRBV5-1	TRBD2	TGCGCCAGCAGCTCATCAGCGGGAGTAACCTACGAGCAGTACTTC	CASSSSAGVTYEQYF
NA	TRBJ2-7	TRBV6-2/TRBV6-3	TRBD2	TGTGCCAGCAGTTACGAGCTAGCGGGGGGGCCGTCCTATGAGCAGTACTTC	CASSYELAGGPSYEQYF